The 23 T cell receptor beta chains reported below all come from one sample, sequenced in a study of ipilimumab plus nivolumab after autologous stem cell transplantation. Profiled with immunoSEQ multiplex PCR; TCRdb holds only in-frame clones, not every one. The profile shows approximately 15,000 clones, 65% to 80% of them singletons. Sequenced material: PBMCs, taken in a trial of ipilimumab plus nivolumab as post-transplant consolidation. These receptors were taken from a male donor with primary mediastinal lymphoma.

The chain joins TRBV30 to TRBJ1-6; 8 bases are a match to TRBD1. The CDR3 totals 13 residues. V was pared by 7 bases and J by 10 bases, with 9 bases of the junction left unmatched. CDR1 and CDR2 (germline): GTSNPN, SVGIG (reference sequence). As DNA, the CDR3 is TGTGCCTTGGACGGCAGGGGGCAATCACCCCTCCACTTT. Protein sequence: CALDGRGQSPLHF. Filled out from reference TRBV30 and TRBJ1-6, the complete variable domain reads SQTIHQWPATLVQPVGSPLSLECTVEGTSNPNLYWYRQAAGRGLQLLFYSVGIGQISSEVPQNLSASRPQDRQFILSSKKLLLSDSGFYLCALDGRGQSPLHFGNGTRLTVT.

The rearrangement uses TRBV5-1 and TRBJ2-2; a weak D match, TRBD1 (5 bases). This CDR3 has 13 residues. V was trimmed by 2 bases and J by 3 bases, leaving 5 bases between them. Germline V gene sequence: CDR1 SGHRS, CDR2 YFSETQ. This CDR3 is CASSFRDTGELFF. CDR3 in DNA: TGCGCCAGCAGCTTCAGGGACACCGGGGAGCTGTTTTTT.

V gene TRBV4-1 combines with J gene TRBJ1-4, with TRBD1 matching over 8 bases. The germline V gene encodes CDR1 MGHRA and CDR2 YSYEKL. The ends lost 4 bases at V and 2 bases at J; junction bases unmatched: 3. The CDR3 length is 15 residues. The CDR3 reads CASSLNRGTNEKLFF. The DNA for the CDR3 is TGCGCCAGCAGCCTAAACAGGGGGACTAATGAAAAACTGTTTTTT.

The rearrangement uses TRBV7-9 and TRBJ2-1, with 7 bases aligning to TRBD2. V was pared by 7 bases and J by 8 bases, with 17 bases of the junction left unmatched. Germline V gives CDR1 SEHNR, CDR2 FQNEAQ (reference sequence). The CDR3 runs 16 residues. In DNA form, the CDR3 reads TGTGCCAGCACCTTGAGGGTGCGGGAGAGTTCCCATGAGCAGTTCTTC. As protein: CASTLRVRESSHEQFF.

The gene calls are TRBV10-2 and TRBJ2-1, with 10 bases lining up with TRBD2. Germline V lookup: CDR1 WSHSY, CDR2 SAAADI. The CDR3 runs to 19 residues. Germline trimming cut 0 bases from V and 1 base from J; bases unmatched to any gene: 9. The CDR3 loop reads CASSESTISSGGSYNEQFF. In DNA form, the CDR3 reads TGCGCCAGCAGTGAGTCGACCATCTCTAGCGGGGGTTCCTACAATGAGCAGTTCTTC.

The V and J genes are TRBV28 and TRBJ2-7; 10 bases line up with TRBD2. From germline, CDR1 is MDHEN and CDR2 SYDVKM. V shed 5 bases and J 4 bases; nucleotides not matched to a gene: 5. The CDR3 is 14 residues long. The CDR3, as DNA: TGTGCCAGCAGTATAACTAGCGGGGATTACGAGCAGTACTTC. This gives the protein CASSITSGDYEQYF.

Only a few counts were recorded for this clone. CDR3 protein: CASSPKDRTMNTEAFF. The CDR3 nucleotides are TGTGCCAGCTCACCAAAAGACAGAACTATGAACACTGAAGCTTTCTTT. This chain links TRBV18 with TRBJ1-1; the D gene is possibly TRBD1 (5 bases). Germline-derived CDR1 and CDR2 are KGHSH and LQKENI. CDR3 length: 16 amino acids. The germline V and J ends were trimmed by 2 bases and 0 bases, with 13 bases remaining between them. Full variable domain (missing parts from reference TRBV18 and TRBJ1-1): NAGVMQNPRHLVRRRGQEARLRCSPMKGHSHVYWYRQLPEEGLKFMVYLQKENIIDESGMPKERFSAEFPKEGPSILRIQQVVRGDSAAYFCASSPKDRTMNTEAFFGQGTRLTVV.

The chain joins TRBV9 to TRBJ2-6; D uncertain. The germline V and J ends were trimmed by 4 bases and 2 bases, with 7 bases remaining between them. Germline lookup yields CDR1 SGDLS and CDR2 YYNGEE. The CDR3 sequence is 14 residues long. In DNA form, the CDR3 reads TGTGCCAGCAGCCCGCAAACTGGGGCCAACGTCCTGACTTTC. Its translation is CASSPQTGANVLTF.

To note about this clone: Relative to the germline gene, one junction end is altered; a read error may explain this. V gene TRBV7-7 combines with J gene TRBJ2-1; tentatively, D is TRBD1 (6 bases). Germline-derived CDR1 and CDR2 are SSHAT and FNYEAQ (reference sequence). The CDR3 has 16 residues. This chain's CDR3 is CASSPGRLVRGNEQFF. For the CDR3, the DNA is TGTGCTAGCAGCCCTGGAAGATTGGTCAGGGGCAATGAGCAGTTCTTC. Combining the CDR3 with reference TRBV7-7 and TRBJ2-1 gives the whole variable domain GAGVSQSPRYKVTKRGQDVTLRCDPISSHATLYWYQQALGQGPEFLTYFNYEAQPDKSGLPSDRFSAERPEGSISTLTIQRTEQRDSAMYRCASSPGRLVRGNEQFFGPGTRLTVL.

The rearrangement links TRBV2 to TRBJ2-7, with a tentative D call TRBD1 (7 bases). V dropped 8 bases and J dropped 4 bases, with 15 bases sitting between them. The length of the CDR3 is 13 residues. CDR1 and CDR2 (germline): SNHLY, FYNNEI. In nucleotides, the CDR3 is TGTGCCAGCCAGGGGGGCCAAATTTACGAGCAGTACTTC. Its translation: CASQGGQIYEQYF. Drawing the rest from reference TRBV2 and TRBJ2-7, the complete variable domain is EPEVTQTPSHQVTQMGQEVILRCVPISNHLYFYWYRQILGQKVEFLVSFYNNEISEKSEIFDDQFSVERPDGSNFTLKIRSTKLEDSAMYFCASQGGQIYEQYFGPGTRLTVT.

The chain uses TRBV14 and TRBJ1-1; D unresolved. V dropped 2 bases and J dropped 1 base, with 11 bases sitting between them. The CDR3 is 15 amino acids. Germline lookup yields CDR1 SGHDN and CDR2 FVKESK. DNA for the CDR3: TGTGCCAGCAGCCAATCCCGGGGTGGGAACACTGAAGCTTTCTTT. Its translation is CASSQSRGGNTEAFF.

The chain couples TRBV28 to TRBJ1-5, with D perhaps TRBD1 (6 bases). Trimming took 6 bases from V and 5 from J, leaving 14 bases between them. Germline V CDR1 and CDR2: MDHEN, SYDVKM. The CDR3 is 14 residues long. The CDR3 region is CASRMTGGYQPQHF. CDR3 nucleotide sequence: TGTGCCAGCAGGATGACAGGAGGCTATCAGCCCCAGCATTTT.

The chain links TRBV9 to TRBJ2-3, with 7 bases that match TRBD1. The CDR3 length is 16 residues. The germline V gene encodes CDR1 SGDLS and CDR2 YYNGEE. After removal of 4 bases from V and 2 bases from J, the junction contained 10 bases not matched to a gene. CDR3 sequence: CASSPSRDRLTDTQYF. In DNA form, the CDR3 reads TGTGCCAGCAGCCCCTCCCGGGACAGACTCACAGATACGCAGTATTTT.

The chain employs TRBV4-2 and TRBJ1-1, with D unclear. The CDR3 runs to 13 residues. V was shortened by 5 bases and J by 4 bases, with 11 bases between the two germline ends. Germline loops: CDR1 LGHNA, CDR2 YNFKEQ. CDR3 protein: CASSSLGGTEAFF. For the CDR3, the DNA is TGTGCCAGCAGCTCCCTCGGCGGCACTGAAGCTTTCTTT.

This clone occurred once. CDR3 DNA: TGTGCCAGCAGTGAAGCGGCTAGCGGGGGGGCCTATGAGCAGTTCTTC. Translating gives CASSEAASGGAYEQFF. The V call is TRBV6-1, the J call TRBJ2-1; 12 nucleotides agree with TRBD2. In germline, CDR1 is MNHNS, CDR2 SASEGT. The V segment lost 0 bases and the J segment 8 bases; nucleotides outside the gene matches: 5. CDR3 length equals 16 residues.

This chain connects TRBV5-5 to TRBJ1-3; D not resolved. Germline V gene lookup returns CDR1 SGHKS and CDR2 YYEKEE (reference sequence). The V end was cut by 4 bases, the J end by 7 bases, with 15 bases between. The CDR3 sequence is 14 residues long. This chain's CDR3 is CASSLGPMENTIYF. The CDR3 coding sequence is TGTGCCAGCAGCCTAGGCCCGATGGAGAACACCATATATTTT.

The gene calls are TRBV7-3 and TRBJ2-3, with a possible D match to TRBD2 (7 bases). This CDR3 has 16 residues. Germline-derived CDR1 and CDR2 are SGHTA and FQGTGA. Trimming shortened V by 6 bases and J by 5 bases, and 21 bases separated the two germline ends. For the CDR3, the DNA is TGTGCCAGCAGTCGTTATATCGCGGGGGCGAGAGATACGCAGTATTTT. It encodes CASSRYIAGARDTQYF.

In DNA form, the CDR3 reads TGTGCCAGCACAAACAGGAGAACCTACGAGCAGTACTTC. Its translation: CASTNRRTYEQYF. V and J are TRBV19 and TRBJ2-7, with a weak D call TRBD1 (5 bases). CDR3 length: 13 amino acids. V lost 9 bases to trimming and J lost 2 bases, with 14 bases between them. The germline V gene encodes CDR1 LNHDA and CDR2 SQIVND (reference sequence).

The V gene is TRBV4-2, the J gene TRBJ1-3; D gene unclear. Trimming took 0 bases from V and 8 from J, leaving 14 bases between them. CDR1 and CDR2 (germline): LGHNA, YNFKEQ. The CDR3 extends over 15 amino acids. CDR3 in DNA: TGTGCCAGCAGCCAAGATTGGAGCCCTGTAGACACCATATATTTT. It encodes CASSQDWSPVDTIYF.

The chain has TRBV9 and TRBJ1-3; D is undetermined. Trimming cost V 0 bases and J 2 bases, with 9 bases left between them. This CDR3 is built from 15 residues. Germline CDR1 reads SGDLS; CDR2 reads YYNGEE. Written as DNA, the CDR3 is TGTGCCAGCAGCGTAGGGCCCGGGGCTGGAAACACCATATATTTT. This encodes CASSVGPGAGNTIYF.

This chain connects TRBV5-4 to TRBJ2-7; the match to TRBD2 covers 11 bases. CDR1 SGHNT and CDR2 YYREEE come from the germline V gene (reference sequence). The CDR3 has 19 residues. Trimming took 2 bases from V and 2 from J; bases not matched to a gene: 15. CDR3 sequence: CASSFSASGGPIPPYEQYF. The CDR3 nucleotides are TGTGCCAGCAGCTTTAGTGCTAGCGGGGGGCCAATTCCCCCCTACGAGCAGTACTTC.

This clone was counted only a few times. V usage is TRBV14 and J usage is TRBJ1-1, with D unresolved. Germline lookup yields CDR1 SGHDN and CDR2 FVKESK. Deletions cut 3 bases from V and 1 base from J, with 12 bases between. CDR3 size: 15 residues. CDR3 DNA sequence: TGTGCCAGCAGCCATATAGGGAACCAGAACACTGAAGCTTTCTTT. Amino acid sequence: CASSHIGNQNTEAFF.

The chain joins TRBV27 to TRBJ1-6; tentative D call: TRBD1 (5 bases). The V gene's germline CDR1 is MNHEY and CDR2 SMNVEV (reference sequence). The CDR3 runs to 12 residues. The V and J ends lost 6 bases and 14 bases respectively, with 14 bases between them. The CDR3 nucleotides read TGTGCCAGCAGACTTGGGGCCTCATCCCTCCACTTT. Protein sequence: CASRLGASSLHF.